Listed below are T cell receptor beta chains from one sample, sequenced in a study of T cell repertoires in cytomegalovirus infection. TCRdb fed the reads into MiXCR, producing one record per CDR3 protein. The sample records 150,000 to 200,000 distinct CDR3 sequences, 20% to 25% being singletons. Their antigens are not known. The source material was CD8+ T cells from cultured PBMCs, sampled from culture after CMV antigen stimulation. The receptors were sampled from a human donor in good health (CMV status not recorded). Some clones in this sample may be carry-over from other donors' samples. Both conserved end residues are part of each CDR3. The D gene is left open where the match is weak. The size of a clone is reported for some rows only, either as once, few or many, or as a class for expanded clones.

v_gene: TRBV7-2
j_gene: TRBJ2-1
abundance: few
d_gene: TRBD1
CDR3nt: TGTGCCAGCAGCGAAACAGGGGAGTACTACAATGAGCAGTTCTTC
CDR3aa: CASSETGEYYNEQFF

v_gene: TRBV7-2
j_gene: TRBJ1-1
abundance: few
d_gene: -
CDR3nt: TGTGCCATCATCTCTCAGAACACTGAAGCTTTCTTT
CDR3aa: CAIISQNTEAFF

v_gene: TRBV7-2
j_gene: TRBJ1-6
abundance: -
d_gene: -
CDR3nt: TGTGCCAGCAGCCCCCTACAGGGTTCATCTTCACCCCTCCACTTT
CDR3aa: CASSPLQGSSSPLHF

v_gene: TRBV5-6
j_gene: TRBJ2-7
abundance: -
d_gene: -
CDR3nt: TGTGCCAGCACGGCCCAGGAGGACTCCTACGAGCAGTACTTC
CDR3aa: CASTAQEDSYEQYF

v_gene: TRBV6-1
j_gene: TRBJ2-7
abundance: -
d_gene: TRBD1
CDR3nt: TGTGCCAGCAGTGAAGGGATGTGGGGGACAGGACCTCACTCCTACGAGCAGTACTTC
CDR3aa: CASSEGMWGTGPHSYEQYF

v_gene: TRBV4-3
j_gene: TRBJ1-6
abundance: few
d_gene: TRBD1
CDR3nt: TGCGCCAGCAGCCAGGACAGGGGTTATAATTCACCCCTCCACTTT
CDR3aa: CASSQDRGYNSPLHF

v_gene: TRBV20-1
j_gene: TRBJ1-1
abundance: -
d_gene: TRBD1
CDR3nt: TGCAGTGCTGGACAGGGAGGCACTGAAGCTTTCTTT
CDR3aa: CSAGQGGTEAFF

v_gene: TRBV7-8
j_gene: TRBJ2-1
abundance: -
d_gene: -
CDR3nt: TGTGCCAGCAGCTCCCCTACTACCTACAATGAGCAGTTCTTC
CDR3aa: CASSSPTTYNEQFF

v_gene: TRBV7-8
j_gene: TRBJ1-5
abundance: many
d_gene: -
CDR3nt: TGTGCCAGCAGCTTCGACCCGCTTAGCAATCAGCCCCAGCATTTT
CDR3aa: CASSFDPLSNQPQHF

v_gene: TRBV27
j_gene: TRBJ2-7
abundance: -
d_gene: -
CDR3nt: TGTGCCAGCAGTTTAGGGAGGTTCGGGGAGCAGTACTTC
CDR3aa: CASSLGRFGEQYF

v_gene: TRBV14
j_gene: TRBJ2-7
abundance: -
d_gene: -
CDR3nt: TGTGCCAGCAGCCAAGTCATGGCAGAGTCCTACGAGCAGTACTTC
CDR3aa: CASSQVMAESYEQYF

v_gene: TRBV12-3/TRBV12-4
j_gene: TRBJ2-5
abundance: -
d_gene: -
CDR3nt: TGTGCCAGCAGTTTCACTTCAGACAGGGAGACCCAGTACTTC
CDR3aa: CASSFTSDRETQYF

v_gene: TRBV6-2/TRBV6-3
j_gene: TRBJ1-1
abundance: -
d_gene: -
CDR3nt: TGTGCCAGCAGCTCGGGCCCCTGGAGCACTGAAGCTTTCTTT
CDR3aa: CASSSGPWSTEAFF

v_gene: TRBV25-1
j_gene: TRBJ1-1
abundance: few
d_gene: -
CDR3nt: TGTGCCAGCAGTAACAGGGCGGGAACTGAAGCTTTCTTT
CDR3aa: CASSNRAGTEAFF

v_gene: TRBV5-5
j_gene: TRBJ1-1
abundance: few
d_gene: TRBD1
CDR3nt: TGTGCCAGCAGCTTGGAAGCGCGGGACAGGGGTGAAGCTTTCTTT
CDR3aa: CASSLEARDRGEAFF

v_gene: TRBV12-3/TRBV12-4
j_gene: TRBJ1-1
abundance: -
d_gene: -
CDR3nt: TGTGCCAGCTCCTATGGGCCAGGGCGGAACACTGAAGCTTTCTTT
CDR3aa: CASSYGPGRNTEAFF

v_gene: TRBV7-2
j_gene: TRBJ2-7
abundance: -
d_gene: TRBD1
CDR3nt: TGTGCCAGCAGCGCCCGGGACAGGGCCTACGAGCAGTACTTC
CDR3aa: CASSARDRAYEQYF

v_gene: TRBV6-6
j_gene: TRBJ2-4
abundance: -
d_gene: -
CDR3nt: TGTGCCAGCAGTCCGCTCGATCAGGGATTTGAAGACATTCAGTACTTC
CDR3aa: CASSPLDQGFEDIQYF

v_gene: TRBV29-1
j_gene: TRBJ1-2
abundance: many
d_gene: TRBD1
CDR3nt: TGCAGCGTACCAAAACAGGGGGCTGGTGGCTACACCTTC
CDR3aa: CSVPKQGAGGYTF

v_gene: TRBV4-1
j_gene: TRBJ1-6
abundance: -
d_gene: -
CDR3nt: TGCGCCAGCAGCCAAGATCGGGCTGGAAATTCACCCCTCCACTTT
CDR3aa: CASSQDRAGNSPLHF

v_gene: TRBV7-6
j_gene: TRBJ2-1
abundance: few
d_gene: -
CDR3nt: TGTGCCAGCAGCCCAGGCCCTTATGGGTCCTACAATGAGCAGTTCTTC
CDR3aa: CASSPGPYGSYNEQFF

v_gene: TRBV6-1
j_gene: TRBJ2-7
abundance: -
d_gene: -
CDR3nt: TGTGCCAGCAGTGACCATATCGAGCAGTACTTC
CDR3aa: CASSDHIEQYF